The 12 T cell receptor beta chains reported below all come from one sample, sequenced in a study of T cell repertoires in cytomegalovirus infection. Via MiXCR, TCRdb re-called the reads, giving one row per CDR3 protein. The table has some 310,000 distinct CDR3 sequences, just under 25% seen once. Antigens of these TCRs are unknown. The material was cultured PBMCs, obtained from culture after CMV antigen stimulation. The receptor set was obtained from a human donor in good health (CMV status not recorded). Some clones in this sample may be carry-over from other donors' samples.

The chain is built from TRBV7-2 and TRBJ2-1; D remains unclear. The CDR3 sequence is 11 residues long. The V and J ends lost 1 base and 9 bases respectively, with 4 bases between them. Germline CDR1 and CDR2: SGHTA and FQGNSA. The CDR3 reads CASSLVSEQFF. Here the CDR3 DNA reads TGTGCCAGCAGCTTAGTGAGTGAGCAGTTCTTC.

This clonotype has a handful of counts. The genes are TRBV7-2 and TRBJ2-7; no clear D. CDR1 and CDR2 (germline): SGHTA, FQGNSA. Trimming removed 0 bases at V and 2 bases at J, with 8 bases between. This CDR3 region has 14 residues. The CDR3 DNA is TGTGCCAGCAGCTTAGCCGCCTACACCTACGAGCAGTACTTC. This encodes CASSLAAYTYEQYF. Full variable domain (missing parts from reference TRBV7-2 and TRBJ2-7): GAGVSQSPSNKVTEKGKDVELRCDPISGHTALYWYRQSLGQGLEFLIYFQGNSAPDKSGLPSDRFSAERTGGSVSTLTIQRTQQEDSAVYLCASSLAAYTYEQYFGPGTRLTVT.

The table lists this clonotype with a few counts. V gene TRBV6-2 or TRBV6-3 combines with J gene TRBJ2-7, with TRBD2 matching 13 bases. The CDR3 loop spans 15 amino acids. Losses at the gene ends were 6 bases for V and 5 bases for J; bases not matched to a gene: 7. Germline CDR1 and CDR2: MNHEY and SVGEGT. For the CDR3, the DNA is TGTGCCAGCAGCCGACTAGCGGGAGGAGGGGACGAGCAGTACTTC. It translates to CASSRLAGGGDEQYF.

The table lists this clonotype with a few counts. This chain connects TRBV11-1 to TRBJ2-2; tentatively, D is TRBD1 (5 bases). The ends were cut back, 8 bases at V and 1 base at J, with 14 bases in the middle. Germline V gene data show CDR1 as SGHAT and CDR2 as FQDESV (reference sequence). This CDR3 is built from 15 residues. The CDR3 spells CASRDSQGNTGELFF. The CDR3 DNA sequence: TGTGCCAGCCGCGATTCCCAGGGGAACACCGGGGAGCTGTTTTTT.

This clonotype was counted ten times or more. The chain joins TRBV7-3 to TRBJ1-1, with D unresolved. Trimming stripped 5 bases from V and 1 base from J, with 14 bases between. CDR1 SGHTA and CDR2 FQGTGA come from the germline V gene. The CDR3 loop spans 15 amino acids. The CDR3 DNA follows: TGTGCCAGCAGCCCGAGACACCTACCGAACACTGAAGCTTTCTTT. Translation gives CASSPRHLPNTEAFF.

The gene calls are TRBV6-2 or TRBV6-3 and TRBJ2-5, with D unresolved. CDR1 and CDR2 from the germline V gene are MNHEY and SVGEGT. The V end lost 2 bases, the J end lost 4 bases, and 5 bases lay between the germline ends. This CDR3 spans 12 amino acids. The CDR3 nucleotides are TGTGCCAGCAGTTACACCGGAGAGACCCAGTACTTC. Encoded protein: CASSYTGETQYF.

The CDR3 region has the DNA TGTGCCAGCTCCCCCGGGACAGGGATGAACTACGAGCAGTACTTC. Residues: CASSPGTGMNYEQYF. The rearrangement uses TRBV18 and TRBJ2-7; TRBD1 matches at 9 bases. Trimming took 6 bases from V and 3 from J; bases not matched to a gene: 9. Germline loops: CDR1 KGHSH, CDR2 LQKENI. CDR3 size: 15 residues.

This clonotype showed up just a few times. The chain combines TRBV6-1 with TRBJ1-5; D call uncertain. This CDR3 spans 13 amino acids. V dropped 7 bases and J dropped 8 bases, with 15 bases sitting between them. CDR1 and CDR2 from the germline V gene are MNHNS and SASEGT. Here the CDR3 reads CASTNGNHEPQHF. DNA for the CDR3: TGTGCCAGCACCAACGGGAATCACGAGCCCCAGCATTTT.

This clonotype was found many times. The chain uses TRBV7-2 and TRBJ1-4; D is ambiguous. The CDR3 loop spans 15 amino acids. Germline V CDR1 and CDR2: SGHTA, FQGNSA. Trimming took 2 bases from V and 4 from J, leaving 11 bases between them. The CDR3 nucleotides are TGTGCCAGCAGCTTACAGTGGGGAATTAATGAAAAACTGTTTTTT. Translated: CASSLQWGINEKLFF.

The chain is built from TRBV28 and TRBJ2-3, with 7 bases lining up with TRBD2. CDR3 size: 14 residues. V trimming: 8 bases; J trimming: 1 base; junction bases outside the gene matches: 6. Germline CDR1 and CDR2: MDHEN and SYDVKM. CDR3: CASRLGGGTDTQYF. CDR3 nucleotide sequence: TGTGCCAGCCGCCTGGGGGGGGGCACAGATACGCAGTATTTT.

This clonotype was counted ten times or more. CDR3 bases: TGTGCCAGCGGACATAGCGGGAGCGGGGAGACCCAGTACTTC. Translating gives CASGHSGSGETQYF. V is TRBV7-8 and J is TRBJ2-5; 9 positions match TRBD2. From germline, CDR1 is SGHVS and CDR2 FQNEAQ. This CDR3 contains 14 residues. The V segment lost 8 bases and the J segment 5 bases; nucleotides outside the gene matches: 9.

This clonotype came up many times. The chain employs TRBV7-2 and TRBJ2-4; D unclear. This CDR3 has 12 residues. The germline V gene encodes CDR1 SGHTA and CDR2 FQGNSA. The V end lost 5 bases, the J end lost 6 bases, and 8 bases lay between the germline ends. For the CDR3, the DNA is TGTGCCAGCAGCCCTTGGACAAACATTCAGTACTTC. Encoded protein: CASSPWTNIQYF.